These 12 T cell receptor beta chains were sequenced from one sample in a study of identical twins. TCRdb passed the 5' RACE reads through MiXCR, listing each CDR3 protein once. This sample has some 900,000 distinct CDR3 sequences, with 12% found just once. The same data also went into a second study, on yellow fever vaccine responses in identical twins.

The sample was PBMCs. Receptors were obtained from a woman younger than 30 in good health.

This clonotype was found once. CDR3 protein: CASSQSYGGTSGMRPRYEQYF. The DNA for the CDR3 is TGTGCCAGCAGCCAATCATACGGGGGTACTAGCGGGATGAGACCTCGCTACGAGCAGTACTTC. The chain recombines TRBV3-1 with TRBJ2-7; 10 bases align to TRBD2. Germline CDR1 LGHDT, CDR2 YNNKEL (reference sequence). The CDR3 is made up of 21 amino acids. The trim removed 2 bases at V and 3 bases at J, leaving 22 bases unmatched.

This clonotype was detected many times. This chain uses TRBV4-1 with TRBJ2-1; D is unclear. The germline V and J ends were trimmed by 0 bases and 4 bases, with 13 bases remaining between them. Per the germline V gene, CDR1 is MGHRA and CDR2 is YSYEKL. The CDR3 spans 16 residues. Here the CDR3 reads CASSQDIQLLYNEQFF. CDR3 in DNA: TGCGCCAGCAGCCAAGATATACAGCTATTATACAATGAGCAGTTCTTC.

The V and J genes are TRBV12-3 or TRBV12-4 and TRBJ2-1; unclear D gene. V gave up 3 bases and J gave up 5 bases, with 14 bases separating them. The CDR3 has 15 amino acids. DNA of the CDR3: TGTGCCAGCAGTTTCTGGAGACCGGAAAACAATGAGCAGTTCTTC. It translates to CASSFWRPENNEQFF.

This clonotype was found a few times. V is TRBV9 and J is TRBJ1-2; no clear D. Trimming pared 3 bases from V and 8 bases from J, leaving 20 bases between. This CDR3 is built from 15 residues. The germline V gene has CDR1 SGDLS and CDR2 YYNGEE. The CDR3 DNA reads TGTGCCAGCAGCGGTAGGGATCCTTCGGCCCGCGGCTACACCTTC. Its translation: CASSGRDPSARGYTF.

This clonotype was recorded once. The V call is TRBV18, the J call TRBJ2-2, with D possibly being TRBD2 (5 bases). Trimming removed 3 bases from V and 1 base from J, with 12 bases in between. Per germline, CDR1 KGHSH and CDR2 LQKENI. CDR3 length: 16 residues. The CDR3 DNA reads TGTGCCAGCTCACCCCCTTCGGGGATGAACACCGGGGAGCTGTTTTTT. Translated: CASSPPSGMNTGELFF.

The chain joins TRBV7-2 to TRBJ1-5; D uncertain. V was cut by 5 bases and J by 2 bases, with 13 bases left in between. This CDR3 contains 15 residues. Germline CDR1 is SGHTA and CDR2 is FQGNSA. The CDR3 loop reads CASSAGEWGNQPQHF. CDR3 bases: TGTGCCAGCAGCGCGGGTGAGTGGGGCAATCAGCCCCAGCATTTT.

The chain carries TRBV6-2 or TRBV6-3 and TRBJ2-1; 9 positions match TRBD1. Trimming removed 2 bases from V and 10 bases from J; junction bases left unmatched: 12. The CDR3 runs 16 residues. Germline V CDR1 and CDR2: MNHEY, SVGEGT. The CDR3 here is CASSYPIGTGPSEQFF. Written as DNA, the CDR3 is TGTGCCAGCAGTTACCCCATCGGGACAGGGCCGTCGGAGCAGTTCTTC.

The sample holds a few counts of this clonotype. V gene TRBV27 combines with J gene TRBJ1-1, with TRBD1 identical over 8 bases. Germline CDR1 MNHEY, CDR2 SMNVEV (reference sequence). The CDR3 runs to 13 residues. The junction had 9 bases not matched to a gene; V was cut back by 5 bases and J by 10 bases. The CDR3 DNA reads as TGTGCCAGCAGTCCCCGGACAGGGACTCCAGCTTTCTTT. As protein: CASSPRTGTPAFF.

This clonotype was recorded a few times. The J gene is TRBJ2-7, the V gene TRBV6-4; D ambiguous. The V end lost 2 bases, the J end lost 2 bases, and 7 bases lay between the germline ends. This CDR3 comprises 13 residues. Germline CDR1 and CDR2: MRHNA and SNTAGT. DNA of the CDR3: TGTGCCAGCAGTGACAGAAAACCCTACGAGCAGTACGTC. It translates to CASSDRKPYEQYV.

This clonotype was counted many times. The J gene is TRBJ2-2, the V gene TRBV5-1; possible D gene TRBD1, 5 bases. Germline CDR1 and CDR2: SGHRS and YFSETQ. V was shortened by 0 bases and J by 3 bases, with 9 bases between the two germline ends. The CDR3 spans 15 residues. CDR3 DNA: TGCGCCAGCAGCTTGGCCCAGGGTGACACCGGGGAGCTGTTTTTT. It is translated as CASSLAQGDTGELFF.

In its sample, this clonotype was seen many times. The chain links TRBV12-3 or TRBV12-4 to TRBJ1-3; a weak D match, TRBD1 (5 bases). V was pared by 10 bases and J by 3 bases, with 16 bases between. This CDR3 is 14 amino acids long. The CDR3 is CATSLREGGNTIYF. CDR3 DNA sequence: TGTGCCACCAGCCTCAGGGAAGGTGGAAACACCATATATTTT.

For this clonotype: The junction and the germline gene differ at one end; a read error may be behind it. The chain is built from TRBV3-1 and TRBJ2-7; 9 bases are a match to TRBD1. CDR3 length equals 14 residues. CDR1 LGHDT and CDR2 YNNKEL come from the germline V gene (reference sequence). The chain's CDR3 is CAGSPGQGLSEQYF. The DNA of the CDR3 is TGTGCCGGCAGCCCGGGACAGGGCCTTTCCGAGCAGTACTTC.